One and the same sample provided the 23 T cell receptor beta chains below, sequenced in a study of beta chain features in type 1 diabetes. No antigen has been identified for these receptors. General study findings and limits: There was a moderate but significant shortening of TCRB CDR3s in all four CD4+ subsets of Type 1 diabetes patients.

The whole isolated RNA underwent reverse transcription, so sequencing captured expressed TCRB transcripts. Repertoires were generated with immunoSEQ multiplex PCR, while TCRdb's copy carries only in-frame clones and drops some. The sample lists over 600,000 clones; roughly an eighth were seen once. The sequencing sample was made of naive CD4+ T cells from blood. Every receptor here comes from a man aged 30-40 years with type 1 diabetes.

In its sample, this clone was seen a few times. The chain recombines TRBV2 with TRBJ2-6; D uncertain. There are 14 residues in the CDR3. Per the germline V gene, CDR1 is SNHLY and CDR2 is FYNNEI. With 4 bases removed from V and 2 bases from J, the gap between germline ends came to 6 bases. The CDR3 here is CASSVTAGANVLTF. CDR3 DNA sequence: TGTGCCAGCAGTGTGACGGCTGGGGCCAACGTCCTGACTTTC.

The CDR3 nucleotides read TGTGCCAGCAGCTTATTACGGGACCGGGAGGCGTTCTTC. Translating it yields CASSLLRDREAFF. This chain joins TRBV7-2 and TRBJ2-1; 7 nucleotides line up with TRBD2. The CDR3 extends over 13 amino acids. The germline V gene encodes CDR1 SGHTA and CDR2 FQGNSA. V shed 2 bases and J 15 bases; nucleotides not matched to a gene: 10. Full variable domain (missing parts from reference TRBV7-2 and TRBJ2-1): GAGVSQSPSNKVTEKGKDVELRCDPISGHTALYWYRQSLGQGLEFLIYFQGNSAPDKSGLPSDRFSAERTGGSVSTLTIQRTQQEDSAVYLCASSLLRDREAFFGPGTRLTVL.

This clone was counted between two and nine times. The chain recombines TRBV5-4 with TRBJ1-1, with unresolved D. CDR3 length equals 13 residues. Trimming removed 1 base at V and 1 base at J, with 5 bases between. Germline CDR1 reads SGHNT; CDR2 reads YYREEE (reference sequence). As DNA, the CDR3 is TGTGCCAGCAGCTTGAATCCGAACACTGAAGCTTTCTTT. Residues: CASSLNPNTEAFF.

The sample holds a few counts of this clone. This chain links TRBV19 with TRBJ2-7, with 9 nucleotides matching TRBD1. CDR1 is LNHDA and CDR2 is SQIVND in the germline V gene (reference sequence). This CDR3 contains 13 residues. V lost 5 bases to trimming and J lost 3 bases; unmatched junction nucleotides: 2. CDR3 in amino acids: CASSSGQGYEQYF. The DNA for the CDR3 is TGTGCCAGTAGTTCGGGACAGGGCTACGAGCAGTACTTC.

The gene calls are TRBV6-6 and TRBJ2-1; the match to TRBD2 covers 12 bases. The germline V gene has CDR1 MNHNY and CDR2 SVGAGI (reference sequence). The V segment lost 5 bases and the J segment 6 bases; nucleotides outside the gene matches: 5. The CDR3 is 15 amino acids. This CDR3 reads CASSPSGGVINEQFF. The DNA of the CDR3 is TGTGCCAGCAGTCCTAGCGGGGGGGTGATCAATGAGCAGTTCTTC.

This clone was seen a few times. V usage is TRBV6-1 and J usage is TRBJ1-5; 8 positions agree with TRBD1. J was trimmed by 2 bases and V by 6 bases; bases with no gene match: 6. Germline CDR1 and CDR2: MNHNS and SASEGT. The CDR3 is 15 amino acids. CDR3 DNA sequence: TGTGCCAGCAGGCACCCGGGACAGGGCAATCAGCCCCAGCATTTT. Translated: CASRHPGQGNQPQHF.

V and J are TRBV27 and TRBJ2-6; 9 bases fit TRBD1. Per the germline V gene, CDR1 is MNHEY and CDR2 is SMNVEV (reference sequence). J was trimmed by 1 base and V by 5 bases; bases with no gene match: 9. CDR3 length equals 18 residues. Written as DNA, the CDR3 is TGTGCCAGCAGTCGCTTTCGGGACAGGGTATCTGGGGCCAACGTCCTGACTTTC. Encoded protein: CASSRFRDRVSGANVLTF. The entire variable domain, with the rest obtained from reference TRBV27 and TRBJ2-6, is as follows: EAQVTQNPRYLITVTGKKLTVTCSQNMNHEYMSWYRQDPGLGLRQIYYSMNVEVTDKGDVPEGYKVSRKEKRNFPLILESPSPNQTSLYFCASSRFRDRVSGANVLTFGAGSRLTVL.

A few counts support this clone. V gene TRBV29-1 combines with J gene TRBJ1-2, with D possibly matching TRBD1 (6 bases). CDR3 length equals 15 residues. Germline CDR1 reads SQVTM; CDR2 reads ANQGSEA. Trimming took 1 base from V and 2 from J, leaving 14 bases between them. CDR3 nucleotide sequence: TGCAGCGTTGAAGCGCTAGGGGGAGGAAACTATGGCTACACCTTC. Translation: CSVEALGGGNYGYTF.

The J gene is TRBJ2-1, the V gene TRBV9; 13 nucleotides agree with TRBD2. The CDR3 totals 16 residues. The V and J ends lost 4 bases and 8 bases, in that order; junction bases with no gene match: 9. Germline assignment: CDR1 SGDLS and CDR2 YYNGEE. The CDR3 here is CASSLRLAGGPDEQFF. CDR3 sequence (DNA): TGTGCCAGCAGCTTACGACTAGCGGGGGGTCCGGATGAGCAGTTCTTC. The full variable domain, completed using reference TRBV9 and TRBJ2-1, is DSGVTQTPKHLITATGQRVTLRCSPRSGDLSVYWYQQSLDQGLQFLIQYYNGEERAKGNILERFSAQQFPDLHSELNLSSLELGDSALYFCASSLRLAGGPDEQFFGPGTRLTVL.

This clone has a handful of counts. This chain links TRBV6-6 with TRBJ2-5; D is undetermined. The CDR3 length is 10 residues. Germline CDR1 MNHNY, CDR2 SVGAGI (reference sequence). Trimming left V 8 bases short and J 4 bases short, with 5 bases between. CDR3 protein: CASSSETQYF. The CDR3 DNA reads as TGTGCCAGCTCGTCAGAGACCCAGTACTTC.

This clone was seen a few times. Other DNA sequences within the sample encode an identical CDR3. V and J are TRBV11-2 and TRBJ2-3; D not certain. CDR3 size: 12 residues. The V and J ends lost 1 base and 6 bases respectively, with 5 bases between them. Germline CDR1 is SGHAT and CDR2 is FQNNGV. The CDR3 DNA reads TGTGCCAGCAGCTTAGTAGCCGATACGCAGTATTTT. It codes for CASSLVADTQYF.

V and J are TRBV5-1 and TRBJ1-1; no clear D. Germline CDR1 reads SGHRS; CDR2 reads YFSETQ. With 0 bases removed from V and 8 bases from J, the gap between germline ends came to 14 bases. This CDR3 has 14 amino acids. The CDR3 spells CASSLEVRKIEAFF. CDR3 sequence (DNA): TGCGCCAGCAGCTTGGAAGTCCGGAAAATAGAAGCTTTCTTT.

A few counts support this clone. This chain connects TRBV7-9 to TRBJ1-1; TRBD1 matches at 7 bases. This CDR3 is 15 amino acids long. V gave up 5 bases and J gave up 1 base; unmatched junction bases: 7. Germline V lookup: CDR1 SEHNR, CDR2 FQNEAQ (reference sequence). The CDR3 reads CASSPGQDWNTEAFF. CDR3 sequence (DNA): TGTGCCAGCAGCCCAGGACAGGATTGGAACACTGAAGCTTTCTTT.

The chain is built from TRBV10-3 and TRBJ1-4; no clear D gene. The germline gives CDR1 ENHRY, CDR2 SYGVKD. V shed 8 bases and J shed 3 bases, with 13 bases lying between them. The CDR3 extends over 14 amino acids. The CDR3: CAIRPTVANEKLFF. The CDR3, as DNA: TGTGCCATCCGACCGACCGTAGCTAATGAAAAACTGTTTTTT.

This chain uses TRBV7-7 with TRBJ2-1; D is unclear. Germline V gives CDR1 SSHAT, CDR2 FNYEAQ (reference sequence). Trimming removed 8 bases from V and 4 bases from J, with 21 bases in between. The CDR3 sequence is 16 residues long. The CDR3 DNA follows: TGTGCCAGCGGATCCCGACTGCATCTAAAGTACAATGAGCAGTTCTTC. It encodes CASGSRLHLKYNEQFF. The whole variable domain, filled in from reference TRBV7-7 and TRBJ2-1, reads GAGVSQSPRYKVTKRGQDVTLRCDPISSHATLYWYQQALGQGPEFLTYFNYEAQPDKSGLPSDRFSAERPEGSISTLTIQRTEQRDSAMYRCASGSRLHLKYNEQFFGPGTRLTVL.

This chain joins TRBV28 and TRBJ2-5; possible D gene TRBD2, 5 bases. The CDR3 length is 12 residues. Germline V gene sequence: CDR1 MDHEN, CDR2 SYDVKM. V was trimmed by 7 bases and J by 3 bases, leaving 9 bases between them. CDR3: CASNLGEETQYF. In DNA, the CDR3 is TGTGCCAGCAATTTGGGAGAAGAGACCCAGTACTTC.

The chain links TRBV7-9 to TRBJ2-5, with 7 nucleotides matching TRBD1. The CDR3 consists of 15 residues. J lost 5 bases, V lost 0 bases, and 6 bases had no gene match. The germline V gene has CDR1 SEHNR and CDR2 FQNEAQ (reference sequence). Written as DNA, the CDR3 is TGTGCCAGCAGCTTAGCGCAGGGGGTCCGGGAGACCCAGTACTTC. Translated: CASSLAQGVRETQYF. Based on the CDR3 plus reference TRBV7-9 and TRBJ2-5, the full variable domain is DTGVSQNPRHKITKRGQNVTFRCDPISEHNRLYWYRQTLGQGPEFLTYFQNEAQLEKSRLLSDRFSAERPKGSFSTLEIQRTEQGDSAMYLCASSLAQGVRETQYFGPGTRLLVL.

The V and J genes are TRBV6-1 and TRBJ1-2; D gene uncertain. The V and J ends lost 8 bases and 3 bases respectively, with 4 bases between them. The CDR3 runs 10 residues. Germline V gene data show CDR1 as MNHNS and CDR2 as SASEGT. CDR3: CASHDYGYTF. CDR3 nucleotide sequence: TGTGCCAGCCACGACTATGGCTACACCTTC.

V is TRBV2 and J is TRBJ1-5; the D gene is possibly TRBD1 (5 bases). Trimming left V 6 bases short and J 4 bases short, with 13 bases between. The CDR3 loop spans 14 amino acids. Germline CDR1 and CDR2: SNHLY and FYNNEI. This CDR3 reads CASSPGTTNQPQHF. The CDR3 coding sequence is TGTGCCAGCAGCCCCGGGACGACTAATCAGCCCCAGCATTTT. The variable domain in full, completed from reference TRBV2 and TRBJ1-5, reads EPEVTQTPSHQVTQMGQEVILRCVPISNHLYFYWYRQILGQKVEFLVSFYNNEISEKSEIFDDQFSVERPDGSNFTLKIRSTKLEDSAMYFCASSPGTTNQPQHFGDGTRLSIL.

This chain joins TRBV6-5 and TRBJ1-4; 7 positions match TRBD1. Germline trimming cut 8 bases from V and 0 bases from J; bases unmatched to any gene: 3. The CDR3 covers 14 residues. Germline values: CDR1 MNHEY, CDR2 SVGAGI. The CDR3: CASGTGATNEKLFF. As DNA, the CDR3 is TGTGCCAGCGGTACAGGGGCAACTAATGAAAAACTGTTTTTT.

This chain uses TRBV28 with TRBJ2-2, with D uncertain. From germline, CDR1 is MDHEN and CDR2 SYDVKM. Between the trimmed V and J ends, which lost 6 bases and 0 bases, there was a span of 8 bases. This CDR3 region has 14 residues. CDR3 nucleotide sequence: TGTGCCAGCAGACTACCGGCGAACACCGGGGAGCTGTTTTTT. As protein: CASRLPANTGELFF.

This clone was recorded a few times. V is TRBV6-5 and J is TRBJ2-7, with TRBD1 as a possible D gene (5 bases). CDR1 MNHEY and CDR2 SVGAGI come from the germline V gene. Trimming pared 5 bases from V and 2 bases from J, leaving 10 bases between. The CDR3 length is 13 residues. The CDR3 loop is CASSGDRAYEQYF. The CDR3 DNA sequence: TGTGCCAGCAGTGGTGACAGAGCCTACGAGCAGTACTTC.

This clone appeared a few times. The V call is TRBV9, the J call TRBJ2-2; 8 positions agree with TRBD1. The CDR3 extends over 16 amino acids. The germline V gene encodes CDR1 SGDLS and CDR2 YYNGEE. Losses at the gene ends were 3 bases for V and 2 bases for J; bases not matched to a gene: 6. CDR3 residues: CASSGRDRINTGELFF. In nucleotides, the CDR3 is TGTGCCAGCAGCGGCCGGGACAGGATTAACACCGGGGAGCTGTTTTTT. The variable domain in full, with the rest retrieved from reference TRBV9 and TRBJ2-2, is DSGVTQTPKHLITATGQRVTLRCSPRSGDLSVYWYQQSLDQGLQFLIQYYNGEERAKGNILERFSAQQFPDLHSELNLSSLELGDSALYFCASSGRDRINTGELFFGEGSRLTVL.